This paragraph covers one TCR beta chain sequence. CDR3 length equals 16 residues. Germline V lookup: CDR1 DFQATT, CDR2 SNEGSKA (reference sequence). V dropped 3 bases and J dropped 2; count of bases not matched to a gene: 9. TCRdb re-called the RT-PCR reads through MiXCR, storing one row per CDR3 protein. This table has about 700,000 distinct CDR3 sequences, 12% to 15% appearing once. The receptor was derived from a female donor in good health, serving as a healthy control. Sample: memory CD4+ T cells from blood. This chain uses TRBV20-1 with TRBJ2-5; TRBD2 matches 10 bases. CDR3 DNA sequence: TGCAGTGCTAGTTTGTATAGCGGGGGGCCGCAAGAGACCCAGTACTTC. It codes for CSASLYSGGPQETQYF.